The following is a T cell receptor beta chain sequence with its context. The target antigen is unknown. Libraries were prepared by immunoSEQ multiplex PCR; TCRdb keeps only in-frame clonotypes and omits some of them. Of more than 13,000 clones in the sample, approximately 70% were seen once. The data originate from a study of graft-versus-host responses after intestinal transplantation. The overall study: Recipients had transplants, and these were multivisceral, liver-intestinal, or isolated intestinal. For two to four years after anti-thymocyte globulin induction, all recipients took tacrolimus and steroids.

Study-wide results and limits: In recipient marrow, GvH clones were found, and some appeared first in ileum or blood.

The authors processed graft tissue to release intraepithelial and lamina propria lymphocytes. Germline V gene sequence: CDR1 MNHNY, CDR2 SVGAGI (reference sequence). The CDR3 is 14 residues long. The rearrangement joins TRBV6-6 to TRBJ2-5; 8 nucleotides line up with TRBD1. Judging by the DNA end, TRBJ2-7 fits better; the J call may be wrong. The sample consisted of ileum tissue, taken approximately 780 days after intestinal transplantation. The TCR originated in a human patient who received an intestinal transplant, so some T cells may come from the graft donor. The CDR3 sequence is CASRGTGTAYEQYF. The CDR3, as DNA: TGTGCCAGCAGGGGGACAGGTACCGCCTACGAGCAGTACTTC.